This TCR beta chain was retrieved from a study of Graves' ophthalmopathy and Graves' hyperthyroidism. The CDR3 is made up of 15 amino acids. V lost 1 base, J lost 2 bases, and 5 bases stayed unmatched. Germline CDR1 reads LNHNV; CDR2 reads YYDKDF (reference sequence). Study-wide results and limits: The authors also found most expanded thyroid clonotypes above 0.001 frequency in blood.

This clonotype has a count of ten or more. The antigen is not known. Absence of ophthalmopathy within 18 months of follow-up defined stable hyperthyroidism. PBMCs originated in 10 ml of fresh peripheral blood. Investigators amplified TCR beta CDR3 regions from RNA transcripts. HTBI-primed RT-PCR formed the first round, and a multiplex PCR formed the second. TCRdb reprocessed the multiplex PCR reads with MiXCR, giving one entry per CDR3 protein. The sample carries 300,000 to 400,000 distinct CDR3 sequences, 17% recorded once. Sequenced sample: peripheral blood. The receptor was isolated from an adult woman with stable Graves' hyperthyroidism. The chain has TRBV15 and TRBJ2-7, with TRBD1 identical over 7 bases. CDR3 protein: CATSRGTGGPYEQYF. CDR3 bases: TGTGCCACCAGCAGAGGGACAGGCGGACCCTACGAGCAGTACTTC.